Detailed here is one T cell receptor beta chain. This sample stems from a study of T cell responses to AZD1222 COVID-19 vaccine. Here immunoSEQ multiplex PCR was the method, and the copy in TCRdb shows in-frame clones only, minus some. The top ten hold roughly 10% of the sample, which has 100,000 or so clones, more than 75% seen once. Trimming pared 2 bases from V and 7 bases from J, leaving 8 bases between. The CDR3 totals 13 residues. CDR1 is MNHEY and CDR2 is SMNVEV in the germline V gene (reference sequence). The clonotype originates from an adult who received the AZD1222 COVID-19 vaccine. This material consisted of peripheral blood, taken 28 days after the second AZD1222 dose. This rearrangement joins TRBV27 to TRBJ2-2; no reliable D call. The CDR3, as DNA: TGTGCCAGCAGTTTAAACTTCAACGGGGAGCTGTTTTTT. Its protein is CASSLNFNGELFF.